This T cell receptor (beta chain) derives from a study of blood T cell repertoires in COVID-19. Study-level information: The United States, Italy and Spain provided the acute and convalescent COVID-19 samples.

The CDR3 runs to 12 residues. Trimming took 6 bases from V and 7 from J, leaving 11 bases between them. The V gene's germline CDR1 is MNHEY and CDR2 SMNVEV (reference sequence). TCRdb keeps only in-frame clones here, not all; method: immunoSEQ multiplex PCR. The sample contains about 160,000 clones, roughly 87% of which appear only once. The receptor was derived from a woman aged 55-70 years with active or convalescent COVID-19. Source material: peripheral blood. The V gene is TRBV27, the J gene TRBJ2-3; tentative D call: TRBD1 (6 bases). The CDR3 spells CASRTGAHTQYF. Written as DNA, the CDR3 is TGTGCCAGCAGGACAGGCGCCCATACGCAGTATTTT.